This TCR beta chain emerged from a study of T-cell reconstitution after alpha-beta-depleted transplantation in children. The CDR3 has 12 residues. CDR1 and CDR2 from the germline V gene are SQVTM and ANQGSEA. Trimming left V 8 bases short and J 1 base short, with 11 bases between. The TCRbeta library incorporated unique molecular identifiers. TCRdb re-called the PCR reads with MiXCR, one entry per CDR3 protein. The sample lists about 360,000 distinct CDR3 sequences, less than 15% occurring once. The TCR comes from a human donor who donated a stem cell graft to a child with Fanconi anemia. V usage is TRBV29-1 and J usage is TRBJ2-5, with D unresolved. Sequencing was performed on PBMCs, taken from the stem cell graft. The CDR3 loop reads CSTDGFQETQYF. CDR3 bases: TGCAGCACGGACGGGTTCCAAGAGACCCAGTACTTC.